This T cell receptor beta chain is from a study of blood T cell repertoires in COVID-19. The wider study: The origin of the acute and convalescent COVID-19 samples was the United States, Italy and Spain. PBMCs, B-cell-depleted T cells, or T cells provided the cDNA or gDNA that made up the material.

Original processing notes: Counts of nucleated cells, estimated from reference gene primer amplification, were obtained. The protocol was immunoSEQ multiplex PCR, while the TCRdb copy is restricted to in-frame clones and leaves out a portion. For V, J and clone size, that table is used; D and trimming come from the DNA. The sample carries a few hundred thousand clones, roughly 80% recorded once. From germline, CDR1 is SGHTA and CDR2 FQGNSA. CDR3 length equals 15 residues. Trimming left V 1 base short and J 4 bases short, with 13 bases between. Sequenced: peripheral blood. This sequence originates from a human donor with acute or convalescent COVID-19. The donor label of this sample is uncertain. The J gene is TRBJ1-1, the V gene TRBV7-2, with D unresolved. CDR3 residues: CASSLVTNGGTEAFF. The CDR3 DNA is TGTGCCAGCAGCTTAGTGACCAACGGAGGCACTGAAGCTTTCTTT.